The clone carrying this TCR beta chain turned up a few times. The antigen is unknown. This entry comes from a study of T-cell memory formation after mild COVID-19. Study findings and constraints: Among CD4+ contracting clones, most were CM and EM, and CD8+ ones EMRA.

Amplification by 5'RACE using constant-segment primers produced TCR alpha and TCR beta cDNA libraries that carried sample barcodes and UMIs. TCRdb redid the calling of the 5' RACE reads with MiXCR, one entry per CDR3 protein. The sample contains roughly 400,000 distinct CDR3 sequences, about a sixth of which appear only once. The origin of this receptor is a man aged 18 to 30 who had mild COVID-19 (a few samples of this study predate the infection). Cell type and time point are not known. Sequencing used PBMCs or a T cell subset sorted from them (not recorded which).

The CDR3 loop is CASSFGDRASEAFF. CDR3 nucleotides: TGTGCCAGCAGTTTCGGGGACAGGGCGAGTGAAGCTTTCTTT. This sequence joins TRBV27 and TRBJ1-1; TRBD1 matches at 9 bases. Per germline, CDR1 MNHEY and CDR2 SMNVEV (reference sequence). The CDR3 extends over 14 amino acids. Trimming cost V 3 bases and J 7 bases; bases outside gene matches: 6.